The 22 T cell receptor beta chains below were found in one sample sequenced in a study of cytomegalovirus exposure and HLA in healthy donors. The PCR contained 60 Vbeta and 13 Jbeta primers. Libraries were prepared by immunoSEQ multiplex PCR; TCRdb keeps only in-frame clonotypes and omits some of them. The table has 170,000 or so clones, around 82% seen once. The sample was PBMCs. Every receptor here comes from a boy between 2 and 10 years old in good health and CMV-seronegative.

This clone was picked up one time. CDR3 nucleotides: TGTGCCACCAGCAGAGTAGCGGGAGGGCCTCTGGATACGCAGTATTTT. Translation gives CATSRVAGGPLDTQYF. The chain has TRBV15 and TRBJ2-3, with 11 bases lining up with TRBD2. The CDR3 loop spans 16 amino acids. Germline V gene lookup returns CDR1 LNHNV and CDR2 YYDKDF (reference sequence). Trimming at V came to 1 base and at J to 6 bases, leaving 6 bases not matched to a gene.

The chain has TRBV29-1 and TRBJ2-1, with 8 bases lining up with TRBD1. Trimming at V came to 7 bases and at J to 0 bases, leaving 2 bases not matched to a gene. Germline V lookup: CDR1 SQVTM, CDR2 ANQGSEA. The CDR3 runs to 13 residues. As DNA, the CDR3 is TGCAGCGCCACAGGGGGCTCCTACAATGAGCAGTTCTTC. It encodes CSATGGSYNEQFF.

This clone appeared once. The V call is TRBV7-9, the J call TRBJ2-5; TRBD1 or TRBD2 may be the D gene (5 bases each). The last part of the DNA fits TRBJ2-7 better; the J call may be wrong. Germline V gene sequence: CDR1 SEHNR, CDR2 FQNEAQ (reference sequence). The CDR3 length is 12 residues. CDR3 amino acids: CASSLPGGEQYF. In DNA form, the CDR3 reads TGTGCCAGCAGCCTACCTGGGGGCGAGCAGTACTTC.

The chain recombines TRBV19 with TRBJ2-1; D is ambiguous. This CDR3 has 14 amino acids. In germline, CDR1 is LNHDA, CDR2 SQIVND (reference sequence). The V end was cut by 1 base, the J end by 7 bases, with 11 bases between. The CDR3 here is CASSIAGVENEQFF. The CDR3 nucleotides are TGTGCCAGTAGTATAGCTGGAGTTGAGAATGAGCAGTTCTTC.

V gene TRBV19 combines with J gene TRBJ1-2, with D perhaps TRBD1 (6 bases). This CDR3 has 13 amino acids. V was shortened by 5 bases and J by 4 bases, with 11 bases between the two germline ends. The germline CDR1 and CDR2 sequences are LNHDA and SQIVND (reference sequence). CDR3 amino acids: CASSPDRLYGYTF. The CDR3 DNA sequence: TGTGCCAGTAGTCCTGACAGGCTCTATGGCTACACCTTC.

This sequence joins TRBV18 and TRBJ2-1; TRBD2 matches 7 bases. Losses at the gene ends were 3 bases for V and 0 bases for J; bases not matched to a gene: 11. This CDR3 has 18 amino acids. CDR1 KGHSH and CDR2 LQKENI come from the germline V gene. CDR3 protein: CASSPSSGTPSSYNEQFF. In DNA, the CDR3 is TGTGCCAGCTCACCTTCTAGCGGTACACCAAGCTCCTACAATGAGCAGTTCTTC.

The rearrangement joins TRBV5-1 to TRBJ2-1; 7 bases line up with TRBD2. The CDR3 totals 17 residues. Germline CDR1 and CDR2: SGHRS and YFSETQ. V shed 3 bases and J 0 bases; nucleotides not matched to a gene: 9. CDR3 protein: CASSSLLAEFSYNEQFF. The CDR3 region has the DNA TGCGCCAGCAGCTCTCTTCTAGCGGAATTCTCCTACAATGAGCAGTTCTTC.

This clone has just a few counts. The genes are TRBV4-1 and TRBJ1-5, with 9 bases matching TRBD1. The CDR3 covers 17 residues. The junction had 8 bases not matched to a gene; V was cut back by 0 bases and J by 5 bases. Germline V gene data show CDR1 as MGHRA and CDR2 as YSYEKL. The CDR3 nucleotides are TGCGCCAGCAGCCAAGACCATTCGGGACAGGGACATCAGCCCCAGCATTTT. It specifies CASSQDHSGQGHQPQHF.

The CDR3 loop is CASSQDSGASGTDTQYF. The CDR3 DNA follows: TGCGCCAGCAGCCAAGATAGCGGAGCTAGCGGCACAGATACGCAGTATTTT. The genes are TRBV4-1 and TRBJ2-3, with a possible D match to TRBD2 (6 bases). The V and J ends lost 0 bases and 1 base respectively, with 14 bases between them. The V gene's germline CDR1 is MGHRA and CDR2 YSYEKL. The CDR3 has 17 residues.

This rearrangement joins TRBV13 to TRBJ1-1, with D tentatively TRBD1 (5 bases). The germline V gene has CDR1 PRHDT and CDR2 FYEKMQ (reference sequence). This CDR3 region has 16 residues. The V end lost 5 bases, the J end lost 0 bases, and 16 bases lay between the germline ends. CDR3 sequence: CASSGPGEGMNTEAFF. In DNA form, the CDR3 reads TGTGCCAGCAGCGGACCGGGGGAGGGAATGAACACTGAAGCTTTCTTT.

This clone was observed a few times. The chain uses TRBV6-5 and TRBJ1-3; D uncertain. This CDR3 comprises 16 residues. V dropped 0 bases and J dropped 0 bases, with 9 bases sitting between them. Germline values: CDR1 MNHEY, CDR2 SVGAGI. CDR3 nucleotides: TGTGCCAGCAGTTACTCGAACAGAGCCTCTGGAAACACCATATATTTT. Translated, it gives CASSYSNRASGNTIYF.

V gene TRBV20-1 combines with J gene TRBJ2-1, with D perhaps matching TRBD2 (6 bases). V gave up 3 bases and J gave up 7 bases, with 7 bases separating them. CDR1 DFQATT and CDR2 SNEGSKA come from the germline V gene (reference sequence). The CDR3 is 11 amino acids. CDR3 sequence (DNA): TGCAGTGCTAGGGGGGGAAATGAGCAGTTCTTC. Translating it yields CSARGGNEQFF.

This chain uses TRBV28 with TRBJ1-1; tentatively, D is TRBD1 (5 bases). This CDR3 contains 16 residues. V lost 5 bases and J 1 base, leaving 17 bases between the germline ends. In germline, CDR1 is MDHEN, CDR2 SYDVKM. CDR3 sequence: CASSPLGGTKNTEAFF. CDR3 bases: TGTGCCAGCAGTCCTCTTGGGGGGACTAAGAACACTGAAGCTTTCTTT.

As to this clone: One end of the junction varies from germline; a read error may be responsible. The chain has TRBV11-2 and TRBJ1-1; D is possibly TRBD1 (5 bases). This CDR3 has 15 residues. CDR1 is SGHAT and CDR2 is FQNNGV in the germline V gene. The CDR3 DNA reads TGTGCCAGCAGGTTAGTCCCAGGGCTGAACACTGAAGCTTTCTTT. Translation: CASRLVPGLNTEAFF.

V and J are TRBV7-2 and TRBJ1-2; 9 bases agree with TRBD1. The CDR3 contains 16 residues. CDR1 is SGHTA, CDR2 FQGNSA, per germline. The junction had 8 bases not matched to a gene; V was cut back by 5 bases and J by 1 base. CDR3 DNA sequence: TGTGCCAGCAGCCAAAGGACAGGGGATATTAACTATGGCTACACCTTC. This codes for CASSQRTGDINYGYTF.

J is TRBJ1-2 and V is TRBV4-1, with 8 bases lining up with TRBD1. CDR3 length: 15 residues. With 1 base clipped from V and 6 bases from J, the junction kept 7 bases outside the gene matches. Germline V gene lookup returns CDR1 MGHRA and CDR2 YSYEKL. The CDR3 DNA reads TGCGCCAGCAGCCAAGTTATCACAGGGGGGCATGGCTACACCTTC. It specifies CASSQVITGGHGYTF.

The V and J genes are TRBV5-4 and TRBJ1-1; no clear D. This CDR3 spans 15 amino acids. Germline CDR1 reads SGHNT; CDR2 reads YYREEE (reference sequence). V was cut by 4 bases and J by 1 base, with 14 bases left in between. CDR3: CASSPRTGGNTEAFF. CDR3 nucleotides: TGTGCCAGCAGCCCGCGGACCGGAGGGAACACTGAAGCTTTCTTT. The full variable domain, with the rest looked up from reference TRBV5-4 and TRBJ1-1, is ETGVTQSPTHLIKTRGQQVTLRCSSQSGHNTVSWYQQALGQGPQFIFQYYREEENGRGNFPPRFSGLQFPNYSSELNVNALELDDSALYLCASSPRTGGNTEAFFGQGTRLTVV.

This chain links TRBV5-1 with TRBJ2-7; tentatively, D is TRBD2 (6 bases). This CDR3 region has 13 residues. Trimming cost V 4 bases and J 4 bases, with 12 bases left between them. Germline lookup yields CDR1 SGHRS and CDR2 YFSETQ. DNA for the CDR3: TGCGCCAGCAGCCTAGGGACTTTATACGAGCAGTACTTC. This translates into CASSLGTLYEQYF.

The chain couples TRBV29-1 to TRBJ2-2, with D unclear. V lost 3 bases and J 7 bases, leaving 3 bases between the germline ends. CDR3 length: 10 residues. Germline CDR1 and CDR2: SQVTM and ANQGSEA. The CDR3 DNA reads as TGCAGCGTTGACAGCGGGGAGCTGTTTTTT. As protein: CSVDSGELFF.

The genes are TRBV6-1 and TRBJ1-1, with a weak D call TRBD1 (5 bases). V was trimmed by 8 bases and J by 5 bases, leaving 15 bases between them. This CDR3 has 13 amino acids. CDR1 and CDR2 (germline): MNHNS, SASEGT. The DNA of the CDR3 is TGTGCCAGCTCTGTTGGGGGGAAGACTGAAGCTTTCTTT. Residues: CASSVGGKTEAFF.

V gene TRBV7-2 combines with J gene TRBJ2-3; TRBD2 agrees at 7 bases. This CDR3 contains 16 residues. Germline CDR1 is SGHTA and CDR2 is FQGNSA. The J segment lost 7 bases and the V segment lost 4 bases, leaving 14 bases of the junction unmatched. DNA for the CDR3: TGTGCCAGCAGCTCGAGACTAGCCTCTCCTCCCTATACGCAGTATTTT. It specifies CASSSRLASPPYTQYF. The full variable domain, its missing parts supplied by reference TRBV7-2 and TRBJ2-3, is GAGVSQSPSNKVTEKGKDVELRCDPISGHTALYWYRQSLGQGLEFLIYFQGNSAPDKSGLPSDRFSAERTGGSVSTLTIQRTQQEDSAVYLCASSSRLASPPYTQYFGPGTRLTVL.

The CDR3 DNA follows: TGTGCCAGCAGCTTAAGGCAGGGGATGGGTGGCTACACCTTC. Translation: CASSLRQGMGGYTF. The rearrangement joins TRBV5-4 to TRBJ1-2, with a weak D call TRBD1 (6 bases). The CDR3 runs to 14 residues. V lost 2 bases and J 7 bases, leaving 15 bases between the germline ends. Germline CDR1 and CDR2: SGHNT and YYREEE (reference sequence).